What follows is one T cell receptor beta chain and its context. Its target is unknown. All donors participated as healthy donors of bone marrow. This record comes from a study of cytomegalovirus exposure and HLA in healthy donors. Per germline, CDR1 MDHEN and CDR2 SYDVKM. The CDR3 has 13 residues. V was trimmed by 7 bases and J by 1 base, leaving 11 bases between them. General study results and limits: Links to common viral pathogens appeared, in a later analysis, for several of the most significant clusters. With high specificity and sensitivity, the classifier reportedly diagnosed cytomegalovirus status. TRBV6-2, TRBV6-3 and some other V segments were unresolvable in 87-base-pair reads.

13 Jbeta primers and 60 Vbeta primers were used for the PCR. Clones were sequenced by immunoSEQ multiplex PCR, and TCRdb holds only the in-frame ones, with some missing. The repertoire holds 40,000 to 55,000 clones, over 60% seen once, with less than 3% in the top ten. Sequencing was performed on PBMCs. The clonotype originates from a woman between 40 and 55 years old in good health and CMV-seropositive. The chain combines TRBV28 with TRBJ2-7, with a tentative D call TRBD1 (5 bases). CDR3 bases: TGTGCCAGCACGACAACAGGTTCCTACGAGCAGTACTTC. Amino acid sequence: CASTTTGSYEQYF.